The rows below give T cell receptor beta chains drawn from one sample of a study of OX40 agonist ivuxolimab in advanced cancers. Only in-frame clones appear in the TCRdb table, and some are missing; sequencing was by immunoSEQ multiplex PCR. The repertoire holds 70,000 to 80,000 clones, with roughly 90% as singletons. The specimen was CD4+ or CD8+ T cells sorted from blood, collected in a trial of the OX40 agonist ivuxolimab. These receptors were taken from an adult with an advanced solid tumor such as melanoma, head and neck, liver or kidney cancer. CDR3s include the opening cysteine and the closing phenylalanine or tryptophan. The D gene is left open where the match is weak. The listing skips clone size in some rows; elsewhere it reads once, few, many or a size class.

once | TRBJ1-1 | TRBD1 | TRBV2 | TGTGCCAGCAGTAGACAGGGCCCCACCACCGGGGCTTTCTTT | CASSRQGPTTGAFF
- | TRBJ1-2 | - | TRBV4-1 | TGCGCCAGCACCGATCGGGGGAACTATGGCTACACCTTC | CASTDRGNYGYTF
- | TRBJ1-4 | - | TRBV2 | TGTGCCAGCAGGCAACAGGGTTGGGAAAAACTGTTTTTT | CASRQQGWEKLFF
- | TRBJ2-1 | TRBD1 | TRBV5-5 | TGTGCCAGCAGCTTGTGGGCGACAGGGGCCAATGAGCAGTTCTTC | CASSLWATGANEQFF
- | TRBJ2-3 | - | TRBV14 | TGTGCCAGCAGCCGAGGACTTTTTAGCACAGATACGCAGTATTTT | CASSRGLFSTDTQYF
once | TRBJ2-7 | - | TRBV7-8 | TGTGCCAGCAGCTCGATGCGATACGAGCAGTACTTC | CASSSMRYEQYF
- | TRBJ2-3 | - | TRBV30 | TGTGCCTGGGGCACGGGGGGCACAGATACGCAGTATTTT | CAWGTGGTDTQYF
- | TRBJ2-7 | TRBD1 | TRBV5-1 | TGCGCCAGCCAAAGGACAGGGGGCGAATACGAGCAGTACTTC | CASQRTGGEYEQYF
- | TRBJ2-1 | TRBD2 | TRBV18 | TGTGCCAGCTCACCGCGTCGGGGGGATAATGAGCAGTTCTTC | CASSPRRGDNEQFF
- | TRBJ2-2 | TRBD1 | TRBV5-1 | TGCGCCAGCAGCCCGGGGACAGGTGGCGCCGGGGAGCTGTTTTTT | CASSPGTGGAGELFF
- | TRBJ1-1 | TRBD1 | TRBV9 | TGTGCCAGCAGCGTAGCTCCAGGGGGCCAGGGAGGCACTGAAGCTTTCTTT | CASSVAPGGQGGTEAFF
- | TRBJ2-3 | TRBD2 | TRBV13 | TGTGCCAGCAGCTCGGGACTAGCCACAGATACGCAGTATTTT | CASSSGLATDTQYF
- | TRBJ2-6 | - | TRBV7-6 | TGTGCCAGCAGCTTAGGTCTCTCTGGGGCCAACGTCCTGACTTTC | CASSLGLSGANVLTF
- | TRBJ1-1 | - | TRBV6-1 | TGTGCCAGCAGTGAAGGGACAGTGGACACTGAAGCTTTCTTT | CASSEGTVDTEAFF
- | TRBJ2-1 | TRBD2 | TRBV11-3 | TGTGCCAGCAGCCTCGGGGGGGCCGGAAGCGATGAGCAGTTCTTC | CASSLGGAGSDEQFF
few | TRBJ2-2 | - | TRBV15 | TGTGCCACCAGCAGTAGTAGCCTGACCGGGGAGCTGTTTTTT | CATSSSSLTGELFF
- | TRBJ1-1 | - | TRBV30 | TGTGCCTGGAGTGGGGAGGGGTGGACTGAAGCTTTCTTT | CAWSGEGWTEAFF
- | TRBJ2-5 | TRBD2 | TRBV5-1 | TGCGCCAGCAGCTTGGGACTAGCGGGGGGGCCGAGTCAAGAGACCCAGTACTTC | CASSLGLAGGPSQETQYF
- | TRBJ2-3 | - | TRBV5-6 | TGTGCCAGCAGCTTGTTCCCGGGGGTTAGTACAGATACGCAGTATTTT | CASSLFPGVSTDTQYF
- | TRBJ1-5 | - | TRBV19 | TGTGCCAGTAGTTCAGGGTTCAATCAGCCCCAGCATTTT | CASSSGFNQPQHF
- | TRBJ1-2 | - | TRBV23-1 | TGCGCCAGCAGTCAATCGAGACGGGACTATGGCTACACCTTC | CASSQSRRDYGYTF
- | TRBJ2-1 | - | TRBV15 | TGTGCCACCAGCACCAGCGGGTCCTTGAATGAGCAGTTCTTC | CATSTSGSLNEQFF
- | TRBJ2-7 | TRBD1 | TRBV19 | TGTGCCAGTAGTATACAGGGGGCGCCGGGCGAGCAGTACTTC | CASSIQGAPGEQYF
- | TRBJ1-3 | TRBD1 | TRBV4-1 | TGCGCCAGCAGCCAAAACCTACAGGGGGGGTCTGGAAACACCATATATTTT | CASSQNLQGGSGNTIYF
- | TRBJ2-7 | - | TRBV5-8 | TGTGCCAGCAGCTACGAGCAGTACTTC | CASSYEQYF
- | TRBJ2-7 | - | TRBV9 | TGTGCCAGCAGCGCGACAGGATCCTCCTACGAGCAGTACTTC | CASSATGSSYEQYF
- | TRBJ1-5 | - | TRBV6-6 | TGTGCCAGCAGGGTCACAGAAAGCAATCAGCCCCAGCATTTT | CASRVTESNQPQHF
- | TRBJ1-5 | - | TRBV7-2 | TGTGCCAGCAGCTTATTGGTAGGCAATCAGCCCCAGCATTTT | CASSLLVGNQPQHF